The 8 T cell receptor beta chains below were found in one sample sequenced in a study of CD8+CD57+ T cells in acquired aplastic anemia. The template for TCR beta VDJ and CDR3 sequence profiling was genomic DNA. Using its own MiXCR run on the reads, TCRdb lists one record per CDR3 protein. The sample holds 150,000 to 200,000 distinct CDR3 sequences, about 44% seen once. Patients chosen for sequencing had shown CD8+CD57+ cell expansion by flow cytometry. Sequencing was carried out using sorted CD4+, CD8+, or CD8+CD57+ T cells (not recorded which) from PBMCs. The source of these receptors is a human donor with aplastic anemia.

Of note for this clonotype: At one boundary the junction diverges from the germline segment, which might be a read error. The chain uses TRBV7-9 and TRBJ1-2; D is perhaps TRBD1 (5 bases). The CDR3 has 14 amino acids. Germline V gives CDR1 SEHNR, CDR2 FQNEAQ (reference sequence). CDR3 residues: CASSLPTALYGCTF. CDR3 in DNA: TGTGCCAGCAGCCTACCGACAGCACTCTATGGCTGCACCTTC.

This clonotype came up many times. This chain joins TRBV10-3 and TRBJ1-3; 9 bases match TRBD1. Trimming took 9 bases from V and 4 from J; bases not matched to a gene: 7. This CDR3 is 14 amino acids long. Germline loops: CDR1 ENHRY, CDR2 SYGVKD. The CDR3 reads CAITGGLTGNTIYF. The CDR3 region has the DNA TGTGCCATAACAGGGGGCTTGACCGGAAACACCATATATTTT.

The chain is built from TRBV6-5 and TRBJ2-7; unclear D gene. Germline V lookup: CDR1 MNHEY, CDR2 SVGAGI. CDR3 size: 14 residues. The V and J ends lost 4 bases and 5 bases respectively, with 15 bases between them. CDR3 sequence (DNA): TGTGCCAGCAGTTCCTTCCTGGGGTATAACGAGCAGTACTTC. The encoded protein is CASSSFLGYNEQYF.

This clonotype was seen only a few times. The genes are TRBV29-1 and TRBJ1-1, with 8 positions matching TRBD1. This CDR3 is 13 amino acids long. Germline CDR1 is SQVTM and CDR2 is ANQGSEA. After removal of 7 bases from V and 5 bases from J, the junction contained 9 bases not matched to a gene. CDR3 nucleotide sequence: TGCAGCGGCCGGACAGGGACCGGGACTGAAGCTTTCTTT. Protein: CSGRTGTGTEAFF.

This chain joins TRBV19 and TRBJ2-3; no clear D. Trimming left V 5 bases short and J 1 base short, with 10 bases between. Germline lookup yields CDR1 LNHDA and CDR2 SQIVND (reference sequence). The CDR3 has 14 amino acids. In DNA form, the CDR3 reads TGTGCCAGTAGTTCATTCCCCGGCACAGATACGCAGTATTTT. As protein: CASSSFPGTDTQYF. The variable domain in full, completed from reference TRBV19 and TRBJ2-3, reads DGGITQSPKYLFRKEGQNVTLSCEQNLNHDAMYWYRQDPGQGLRLIYYSQIVNDFQKGDIAEGYSVSREKKESFPLTVTSAQKNPTAFYLCASSSFPGTDTQYFGPGTRLTVL.

A few counts support this clonotype. J is TRBJ2-7 and V is TRBV19, with D perhaps TRBD1 (5 bases). Germline V gene data show CDR1 as LNHDA and CDR2 as SQIVND (reference sequence). Trimming removed 10 bases at V and 0 bases at J, with 13 bases between. The CDR3 totals 13 residues. This chain's CDR3 is CAINRPLSYEQYF. Written as DNA, the CDR3 is TGTGCCATCAACAGGCCCCTCTCCTACGAGCAGTACTTC.

Concerning this clonotype: One end of the junction varies from germline; a read error may be responsible. The chain uses TRBV2 and TRBJ1-2; the match to TRBD1 covers 7 bases. The CDR3 is 13 amino acids. Looked up from germline, CDR1 is SNHLY and CDR2 is FYNNEI. The CDR3 DNA is TGTGCCAGCAACCCGGGACAGTACTATGGCTACACATTC. Its protein product is CASNPGQYYGYTF.

A few counts support this clonotype. This chain joins TRBV29-1 and TRBJ1-6; D not resolved. Germline V gene data show CDR1 as SQVTM and CDR2 as ANQGSEA. This CDR3 region has 13 residues. V was trimmed by 6 bases and J by 5 bases, leaving 11 bases between them. The CDR3 DNA sequence: TGCAGCGTCTCCGGACGGGATAATTCACCCCTCCACTTT. Translating gives CSVSGRDNSPLHF.